This TCR beta chain stems from a study of blood T cell repertoires in COVID-19. The overall study: T cells, B-cell-depleted T cells, or PBMCs provided the cDNA or gDNA that served as material.

Clones were sequenced by immunoSEQ multiplex PCR, and TCRdb holds only the in-frame ones, with some missing. The repertoire includes some 250,000 clones, 85% to 90% of them detected once, and roughly a sixth sits in the top ten. Donors of Cohort 3 who recovered were those that had two negative PCRs, clearance, or symptom resolution. The sample comprised PBMCs or T cells enriched from blood (not recorded which). This receptor was obtained from a man between 18 and 35 years old who had recovered from COVID-19.

The CDR3 reads CASSVTANYGYTF. CDR3 coding DNA: TGTGCCAGCAGTGTGACAGCTAACTATGGCTACACCTTC. This chain joins TRBV28 and TRBJ1-2; tentative D call: TRBD1 (5 bases). In germline, CDR1 is MDHEN, CDR2 SYDVKM. This CDR3 contains 13 residues. Trimming shortened V by 5 bases and J by 0 bases, and 7 bases separated the two germline ends.